The 26 T cell receptor beta chains reported below all come from one sample, sequenced in a study of T cell therapy after organ transplantation. What these receptors recognize is not known. TCRdb keeps only in-frame clones here, not all; method: immunoSEQ multiplex PCR. The sample yields 44,000 or so clones, over 90% seen once. Here the sequenced sample was CD8+ T cells from blood, taken before autologous CMV-specific T cell therapy. The receptors here all came from a human patient who had received a solid organ transplant and had CMV disease.

The chain employs TRBV25-1 and TRBJ2-5, with D unclear. The germline CDR1 and CDR2 sequences are MGHDK and SYGVNS. V lost 6 bases, J lost 2 bases, and 1 base lay in between. The CDR3 covers 10 residues. The CDR3 reads CASRQETQYF. In nucleotides, the CDR3 is TGTGCCAGCAGACAAGAGACCCAGTACTTC.

The rearrangement joins TRBV5-1 to TRBJ1-1, with a possible D match to TRBD1 (6 bases). This CDR3 has 13 residues. Germline V lookup: CDR1 SGHRS, CDR2 YFSETQ. V was shortened by 4 bases and J by 6 bases, with 13 bases between the two germline ends. The CDR3 nucleotides are TGCGCCAGCAGCCTGGGGGCAGCTCCTGAAGCTTTCTTT. Translated, it gives CASSLGAAPEAFF.

The gene calls are TRBV6-5 and TRBJ1-2; D ambiguous. Per the germline V gene, CDR1 is MNHEY and CDR2 is SVGAGI. V was clipped by 0 bases and J by 7 bases, with 9 bases between them. CDR3 length: 13 residues. The CDR3 spells CASSYSNRLGYTF. CDR3 DNA: TGTGCCAGCAGTTACTCGAATCGGCTTGGCTACACCTTC.

V usage is TRBV11-2 and J usage is TRBJ2-6, with D perhaps matching TRBD1 or TRBD2 (5 bases each). The germline V and J ends were trimmed by 5 bases and 2 bases, with 13 bases remaining between them. The CDR3 consists of 16 residues. Germline lookup yields CDR1 SGHAT and CDR2 FQNNGV. CDR3 sequence reads: CASSPGWGTGANVLTF. CDR3 DNA: TGTGCCAGCAGCCCAGGTTGGGGGACTGGGGCCAACGTCCTGACTTTC. Looking up the rest from reference TRBV11-2 and TRBJ2-6 gives the full variable domain: EAGVAQSPRYKIIEKRQSVAFWCNPISGHATLYWYQQILGQGPKLLIQFQNNGVVDDSQLPKDRFSAERLKGVDSTLKIQPAKLEDSAVYLCASSPGWGTGANVLTFGAGSRLTVL.

This clone has just one count. The rearrangement joins TRBV27 to TRBJ1-1, with D maybe TRBD1 (6 bases). Trimming pared 5 bases from V and 5 bases from J, leaving 15 bases between. The CDR3 runs to 14 residues. Germline V gives CDR1 MNHEY, CDR2 SMNVEV (reference sequence). CDR3 protein: CASSLTGRGTEAFF. For the CDR3, the DNA is TGTGCCAGCAGTCTCACAGGGAGGGGGACTGAAGCTTTCTTT.

In DNA form, the CDR3 reads TGTGCTAGTGGCCCTGGGGTAGGAGACGAGCAGTACTTC. Translated, it gives CASGPGVGDEQYF. This chain connects TRBV12-5 to TRBJ2-7; D is uncertain. The germline V gene has CDR1 LGHNT and CDR2 FRNRAP. The CDR3 length is 13 residues. V was trimmed by 6 bases and J by 5 bases, leaving 14 bases between them.

This clone showed up just once. The chain joins TRBV5-4 to TRBJ1-4; perhaps TRBD1 as D (6 bases). The germline CDR1 and CDR2 sequences are SGHNT and YYREEE (reference sequence). V lost 4 bases, J lost 8 bases, and 18 bases lay in between. This CDR3 region has 15 residues. The DNA of the CDR3 is TGTGCCAGCAGCAAAAGACAGGACGCGGTCGAAAAACTGTTTTTT. Translating it yields CASSKRQDAVEKLFF.

The chain recombines TRBV29-1 with TRBJ2-3, with D perhaps matching TRBD1 (6 bases). The CDR3 is 14 amino acids. Germline loops: CDR1 SQVTM, CDR2 ANQGSEA. Trimming stripped 4 bases from V and 6 bases from J, with 17 bases between. CDR3 residues: CSVAGQSGFDTQYF. The DNA for the CDR3 is TGCAGCGTTGCGGGACAATCCGGGTTTGATACGCAGTATTTT.

The table lists this clone with a count of one. This chain links TRBV30 with TRBJ1-4; TRBD1 agrees at 7 bases. Germline V CDR1 and CDR2: GTSNPN, SVGIG (reference sequence). The junction had 15 bases not matched to a gene; V was cut back by 5 bases and J by 3 bases. This CDR3 is built from 17 residues. Written as DNA, the CDR3 is TGTGCCTGGGGTCACAGGGGTGTATTCGTGGCTAATGAAAAACTGTTTTTT. It encodes CAWGHRGVFVANEKLFF.

The chain couples TRBV7-9 to TRBJ2-7; TRBD2 is a possible D gene (5 bases). V was trimmed by 3 bases and J by 2 bases, leaving 14 bases between them. This CDR3 region has 15 residues. The germline V gene has CDR1 SEHNR and CDR2 FQNEAQ (reference sequence). CDR3 protein: CASSFGLAEAYEQYF. In DNA, the CDR3 is TGTGCCAGCAGCTTCGGGCTAGCTGAAGCCTACGAGCAGTACTTC.

The chain couples TRBV4-3 to TRBJ1-2; D not certain. The germline CDR1 and CDR2 sequences are LGHNA and YSLEER. The CDR3 runs to 14 residues. The ends were cut back, 0 bases at V and 5 bases at J, with 10 bases in the middle. The CDR3 bases are TGCGCCAGCAGCCAAGATACGGAGAGTTATGGCTACACCTTC. It is translated as CASSQDTESYGYTF.

V and J are TRBV30 and TRBJ2-7; tentative D call: TRBD1 (6 bases). The germline gives CDR1 GTSNPN, CDR2 SVGIG (reference sequence). V lost 3 bases and J lost 3, with 12 bases in between. The CDR3 has 13 amino acids. The CDR3: CAWSRGHYYEQYF. CDR3 in DNA: TGTGCCTGGAGCCGGGGACATTACTACGAGCAGTACTTC.

The V gene is TRBV13, the J gene TRBJ2-2; TRBD2 might be the D (6 bases). Trimming stripped 5 bases from V and 6 bases from J, with 16 bases between. The CDR3 is 15 residues long. CDR1 is PRHDT, CDR2 FYEKMQ, per germline (reference sequence). The CDR3 region is CASSPTSPGAGELFF. For the CDR3, the DNA is TGTGCCAGCAGCCCCACTAGCCCCGGCGCCGGGGAGCTGTTTTTT.

V and J are TRBV13 and TRBJ2-2, with TRBD2 as a possible D gene (5 bases). The CDR3 extends over 15 amino acids. Germline loops: CDR1 PRHDT, CDR2 FYEKMQ (reference sequence). Trimming shortened V by 5 bases and J by 0 bases, and 10 bases separated the two germline ends. CDR3 loop: CASSRGPPNTGELFF. DNA for the CDR3: TGTGCCAGCAGCCGCGGGCCTCCGAACACCGGGGAGCTGTTTTTT.

CDR3 coding DNA: TGTGCCAGTAGTATCGGGTACACTGAAGCTTTCTTT. Its translation: CASSIGYTEAFF. This sequence joins TRBV19 and TRBJ1-1, with D hard to call. Germline V gene lookup returns CDR1 LNHDA and CDR2 SQIVND (reference sequence). V lost 3 bases to trimming and J lost 3 bases, with 5 bases between them. This CDR3 region has 12 residues. The variable domain in full, completed from reference TRBV19 and TRBJ1-1, reads DGGITQSPKYLFRKEGQNVTLSCEQNLNHDAMYWYRQDPGQGLRLIYYSQIVNDFQKGDIAEGYSVSREKKESFPLTVTSAQKNPTAFYLCASSIGYTEAFFGQGTRLTVV.

The chain uses TRBV13 and TRBJ2-1; D is unresolved. Germline-derived CDR1 and CDR2 are PRHDT and FYEKMQ (reference sequence). Deletions cut 2 bases from V and 7 bases from J, with 6 bases between. CDR3 length equals 12 residues. In nucleotides, the CDR3 is TGTGCCAGCAGCTTAAATAGGAATGAGCAGTTCTTC. Translating gives CASSLNRNEQFF.

The chain uses TRBV6-5 and TRBJ2-7; 7 bases map to TRBD2. Per germline, CDR1 MNHEY and CDR2 SVGAGI. This CDR3 region has 14 residues. V trimming: 7 bases; J trimming: 7 bases; junction bases outside the gene matches: 13. The CDR3 nucleotides are TGTGCCAGCACCCAAGCGGGGTCTATGGGTGAGCAGTACTTC. Translating it yields CASTQAGSMGEQYF.

This clone was recorded once. The chain links TRBV27 to TRBJ2-3, with D tentatively TRBD1 or TRBD2 (5 bases each). Looked up from germline, CDR1 is MNHEY and CDR2 is SMNVEV (reference sequence). The CDR3 runs 15 residues. The V gene lost 6 bases and the J gene lost 1 base, with 14 bases spanning the gap. Here the CDR3 DNA reads TGTGCCAGCAGGACCGGGACGGCCCGCACAGATACGCAGTATTTT. The encoded protein is CASRTGTARTDTQYF.

This chain connects TRBV27 to TRBJ1-2, with TRBD1 matching 7 bases. CDR1 and CDR2 (germline): MNHEY, SMNVEV (reference sequence). The CDR3 consists of 14 residues. V was clipped by 4 bases and J by 4 bases; unmatched bases: 6. The CDR3 protein is CASSSHRGGYGYTF. The CDR3 coding sequence is TGTGCCAGCAGTTCCCACAGGGGTGGCTATGGCTACACCTTC.

The V and J genes are TRBV19 and TRBJ2-1; 8 bases fit TRBD2. Germline values: CDR1 LNHDA, CDR2 SQIVND (reference sequence). The CDR3 is 17 amino acids. The J segment lost 0 bases and the V segment lost 0 bases, leaving 4 bases of the junction unmatched. The CDR3 region has the DNA TGTGCCAGTAGTATAGATCGGAGCGGGAGCTCCTACAATGAGCAGTTCTTC. As protein: CASSIDRSGSSYNEQFF.

The genes are TRBV13 and TRBJ1-1, with D uncertain. CDR1 PRHDT and CDR2 FYEKMQ come from the germline V gene (reference sequence). V was clipped by 5 bases and J by 7 bases, with 8 bases between them. This CDR3 contains 11 residues. The CDR3 loop reads CASSLGYEAFF. The CDR3 DNA reads TGTGCCAGCAGCCTCGGGTATGAAGCTTTCTTT.

This clone was counted a single time. This same CDR3 is encoded by further DNA sequences in the sample. The chain carries TRBV25-1 and TRBJ1-1; tentatively, D is TRBD1 (5 bases). Looked up from germline, CDR1 is MGHDK and CDR2 is SYGVNS. V was shortened by 2 bases and J by 3 bases, with 10 bases between the two germline ends. This CDR3 is 14 amino acids long. In DNA, the CDR3 is TGTGCCAGCAGTGAACAGGGTAGGGACACTGAAGCTTTCTTT. Amino acids: CASSEQGRDTEAFF.

The chain joins TRBV6-5 to TRBJ2-5; 7 bases line up with TRBD1. The length of the CDR3 is 15 residues. CDR1 is MNHEY and CDR2 is SVGAGI in the germline V gene. Unmatched junction bases numbered 7, after V lost 4 bases and J lost 2 bases. For the CDR3, the DNA is TGTGCCAGCAGTTCGGGACAGCCTATTCAAGAGACCCAGTACTTC. The encoded protein is CASSSGQPIQETQYF.

Note on this clone: An end of the junction does not agree with germline; a read error may underlie this. V usage is TRBV5-6 and J usage is TRBJ2-7, with TRBD1 as a possible D gene (5 bases). Germline V CDR1 and CDR2: SGHDT, YYEEEE. The length of the CDR3 is 12 residues. CDR3 coding DNA: TGTGCCAGCAGCTTTCAGGGCGTAAGCTGGGACTTC. It yields the protein CASSFQGVSWDF. The full variable domain, in which reference TRBV5-6 and TRBJ2-7 provide the parts outside the CDR3, is DAGVTQSPTHLIKTRGQQVTLRCSPKSGHDTVSWYQQALGQGPQFIFQYYEEEERQRGNFPDRFSGHQFPNYSSELNVNALLLGDSALYLCASSFQGVSWDFGPGTRLTVT.

The V gene is TRBV19, the J gene TRBJ1-1, with D unclear. V shed 0 bases and J shed 3 bases, with 17 bases lying between them. This CDR3 has 17 residues. Germline-derived CDR1 and CDR2 are LNHDA and SQIVND (reference sequence). The CDR3 nucleotides are TGTGCCAGTAGTATAGATCATTTGGGCGCGGAGGACACTGAAGCTTTCTTT. It yields the protein CASSIDHLGAEDTEAFF.

This clone was observed a single time. This sequence joins TRBV7-8 and TRBJ2-1; 11 bases map to TRBD2. The length of the CDR3 is 17 residues. The germline CDR1 and CDR2 sequences are SGHVS and FQNEAQ. With 2 bases clipped from V and 4 bases from J, the junction kept 7 bases outside the gene matches. As DNA, the CDR3 is TGTGCCAGCAGCTTATTCTGGGGACTAGCGGAATACAATGAGCAGTTCTTC. Amino acid sequence: CASSLFWGLAEYNEQFF.